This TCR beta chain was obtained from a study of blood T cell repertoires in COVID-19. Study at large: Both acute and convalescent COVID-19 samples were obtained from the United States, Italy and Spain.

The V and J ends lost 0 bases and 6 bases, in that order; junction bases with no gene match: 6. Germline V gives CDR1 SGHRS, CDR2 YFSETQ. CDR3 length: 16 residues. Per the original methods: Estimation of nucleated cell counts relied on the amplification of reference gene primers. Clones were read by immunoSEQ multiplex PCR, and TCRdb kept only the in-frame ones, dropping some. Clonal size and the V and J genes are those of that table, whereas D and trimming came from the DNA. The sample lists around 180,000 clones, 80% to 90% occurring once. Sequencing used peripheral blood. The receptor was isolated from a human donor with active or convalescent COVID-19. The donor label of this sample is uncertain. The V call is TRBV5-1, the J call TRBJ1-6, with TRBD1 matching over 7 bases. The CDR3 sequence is CASSLERGRGNSPLHF. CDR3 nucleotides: TGCGCCAGCAGCTTGGAAAGGGGGCGCGGTAATTCACCCCTCCACTTT.